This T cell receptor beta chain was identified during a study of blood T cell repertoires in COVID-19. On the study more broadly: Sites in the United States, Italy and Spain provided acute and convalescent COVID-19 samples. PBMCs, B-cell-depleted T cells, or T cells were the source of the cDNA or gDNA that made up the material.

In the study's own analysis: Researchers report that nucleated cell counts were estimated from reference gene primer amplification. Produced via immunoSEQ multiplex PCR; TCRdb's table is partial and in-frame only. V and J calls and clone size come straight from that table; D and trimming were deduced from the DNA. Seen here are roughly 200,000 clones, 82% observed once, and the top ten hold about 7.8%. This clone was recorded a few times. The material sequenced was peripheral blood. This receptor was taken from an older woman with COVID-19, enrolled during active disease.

The DNA for the CDR3 is TGTGCCAGCAGCCTCCGAATGGGGGGGGCGACAGATACGCAGTATTTT. This encodes CASSLRMGGATDTQYF. The V and J genes are TRBV3-1 (or the pseudogene TRBV3-2) and TRBJ2-3; D may be TRBD2 (7 bases). The V and J ends lost 4 bases and 3 bases respectively, with 17 bases between them. The CDR3 totals 16 residues. CDR1 is LGHDT and CDR2 is YNNKEL in the germline V gene (reference sequence).